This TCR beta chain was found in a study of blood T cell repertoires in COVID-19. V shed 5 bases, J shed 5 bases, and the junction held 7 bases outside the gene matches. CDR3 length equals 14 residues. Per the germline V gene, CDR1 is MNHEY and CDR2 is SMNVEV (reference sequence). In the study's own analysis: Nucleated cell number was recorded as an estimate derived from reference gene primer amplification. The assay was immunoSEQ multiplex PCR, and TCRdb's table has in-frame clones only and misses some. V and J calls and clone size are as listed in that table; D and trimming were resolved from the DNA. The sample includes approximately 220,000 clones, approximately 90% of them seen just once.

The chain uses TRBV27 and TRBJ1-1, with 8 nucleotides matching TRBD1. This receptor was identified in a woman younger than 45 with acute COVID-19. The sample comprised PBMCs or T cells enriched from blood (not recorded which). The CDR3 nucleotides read TGTGCCAGCAGTCTCGGGACAGGTGGGACTGAAGCTTTCTTT. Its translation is CASSLGTGGTEAFF.